The clone carrying this T cell receptor beta chain was counted at least ten times. Its specificity is not known. TCR beta CDR3 regions were amplified from RNA transcripts. With the HTBI primer set, the TCR CDR3 went through a first round of RT-PCR. TCRdb reprocessed the multiplex PCR reads with MiXCR, giving one entry per CDR3 protein. The data hold some 550,000 distinct CDR3 sequences, with less than 25% observed a single time. The sample is drawn from a study of T cells in Graves' hyperthyroidism and ophthalmopathy. Regarding the study as a whole: A model using 13 V-J features told ophthalmopathy apart from stable hyperthyroidism. Ophthalmopathy was predicted by the model a median of roughly 6.7 months ahead of onset. Most clonotypes expanded in thyroid above 0.001 were likewise present in blood.

The CDR3 spans 13 residues. Germline V gives CDR1 SGHAT, CDR2 FQNNGV. V was trimmed by 3 bases and J by 8 bases, leaving 13 bases between them. The chain combines TRBV11-2 with TRBJ1-2, with D uncertain. The material sequenced was blood. The origin of this receptor is a man between 18 and 29 years old with Graves' hyperthyroidism. CDR3: CASSFSGVEGYTF. The CDR3 DNA is TGTGCCAGCAGCTTTAGCGGGGTGGAAGGCTACACCTTC.